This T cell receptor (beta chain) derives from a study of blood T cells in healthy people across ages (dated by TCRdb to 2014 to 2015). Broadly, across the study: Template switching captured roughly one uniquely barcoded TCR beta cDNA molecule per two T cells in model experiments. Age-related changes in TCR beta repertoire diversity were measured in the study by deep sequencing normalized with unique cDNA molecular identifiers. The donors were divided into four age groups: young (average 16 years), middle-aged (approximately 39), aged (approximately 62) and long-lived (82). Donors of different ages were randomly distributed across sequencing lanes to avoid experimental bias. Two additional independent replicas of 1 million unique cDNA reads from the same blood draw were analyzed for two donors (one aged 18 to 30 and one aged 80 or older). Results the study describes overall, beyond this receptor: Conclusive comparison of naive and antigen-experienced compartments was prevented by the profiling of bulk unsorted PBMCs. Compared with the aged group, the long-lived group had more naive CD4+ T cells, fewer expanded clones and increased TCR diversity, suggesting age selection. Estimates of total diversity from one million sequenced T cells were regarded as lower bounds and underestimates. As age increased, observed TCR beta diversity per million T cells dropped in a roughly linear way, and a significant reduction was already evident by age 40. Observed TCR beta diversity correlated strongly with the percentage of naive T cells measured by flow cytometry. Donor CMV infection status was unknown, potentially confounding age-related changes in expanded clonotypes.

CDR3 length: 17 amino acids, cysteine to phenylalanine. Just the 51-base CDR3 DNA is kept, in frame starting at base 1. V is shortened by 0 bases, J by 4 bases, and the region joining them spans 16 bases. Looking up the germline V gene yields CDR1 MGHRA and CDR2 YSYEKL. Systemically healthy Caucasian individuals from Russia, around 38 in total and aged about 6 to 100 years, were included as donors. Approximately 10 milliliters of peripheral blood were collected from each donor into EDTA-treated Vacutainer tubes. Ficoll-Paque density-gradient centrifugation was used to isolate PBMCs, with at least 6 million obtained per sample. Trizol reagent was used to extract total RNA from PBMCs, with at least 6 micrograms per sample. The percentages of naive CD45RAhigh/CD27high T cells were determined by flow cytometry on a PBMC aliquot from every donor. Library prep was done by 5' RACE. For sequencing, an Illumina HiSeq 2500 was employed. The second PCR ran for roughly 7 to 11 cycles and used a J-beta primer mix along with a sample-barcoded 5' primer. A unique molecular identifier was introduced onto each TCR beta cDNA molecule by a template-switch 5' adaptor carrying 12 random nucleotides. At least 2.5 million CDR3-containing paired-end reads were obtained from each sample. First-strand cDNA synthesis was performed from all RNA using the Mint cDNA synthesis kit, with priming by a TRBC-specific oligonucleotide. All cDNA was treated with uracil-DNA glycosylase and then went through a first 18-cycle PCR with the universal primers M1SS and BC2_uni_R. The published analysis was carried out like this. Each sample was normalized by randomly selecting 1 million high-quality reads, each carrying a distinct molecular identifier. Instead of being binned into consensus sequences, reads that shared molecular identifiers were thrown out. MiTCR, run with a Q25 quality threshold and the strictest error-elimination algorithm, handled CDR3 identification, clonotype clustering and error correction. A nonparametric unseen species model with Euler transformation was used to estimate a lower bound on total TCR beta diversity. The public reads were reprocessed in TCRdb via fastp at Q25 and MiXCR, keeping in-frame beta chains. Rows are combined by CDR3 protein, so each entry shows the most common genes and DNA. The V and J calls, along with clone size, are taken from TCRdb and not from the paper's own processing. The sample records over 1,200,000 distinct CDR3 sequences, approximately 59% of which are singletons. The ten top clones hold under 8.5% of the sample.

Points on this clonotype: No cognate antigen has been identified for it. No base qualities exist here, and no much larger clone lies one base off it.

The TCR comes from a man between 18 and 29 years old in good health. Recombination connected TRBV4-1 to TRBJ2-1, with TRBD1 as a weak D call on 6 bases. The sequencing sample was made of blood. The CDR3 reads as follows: CASSQDGWQGHYNEQFF. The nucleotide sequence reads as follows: TGCGCCAGCAGCCAAGACGGTTGGCAGGGGCATTACAATGAGCAGTTCTTC.